This T cell receptor beta chain came from a study of T cell changes during pregnancy in multiple sclerosis. Germline CDR1 is SNHLY and CDR2 is FYNNEI. This CDR3 is built from 11 residues. V was trimmed by 7 bases and J by 8 bases, leaving 10 bases between them. Repertoires were generated with immunoSEQ multiplex PCR, while TCRdb's copy carries only in-frame clones and drops some. The table shows around 74,000 clones, with about 85% occurring only once. This sample comprised peripheral blood, obtained before pregnancy. This rearrangement joins TRBV2 to TRBJ2-3; D not resolved. The clonotype comes from a female donor with multiple sclerosis, enrolled in a pregnancy study. The CDR3 DNA reads as TGTGCCAGCACCCCGGGTCCTACGCAGTATTTT. Amino acids: CASTPGPTQYF.